This T cell receptor beta chain appears in the sequencing data of a study of T-cell reconstitution after alpha-beta-depleted transplantation in children. For TCRbeta, the library was prepared with unique molecular identifiers. Via MiXCR, TCRdb re-called the PCR reads, giving one row per CDR3 protein. The sample lists a few hundred thousand distinct CDR3 sequences, around two fifths occurring once. From germline, CDR1 is MDHEN and CDR2 SYDVKM. The V and J ends lost 8 bases and 6 bases, in that order; junction bases with no gene match: 14. The CDR3 runs to 15 residues. The V gene is TRBV28, the J gene TRBJ2-5; 8 nucleotides line up with TRBD2. The starting material was PBMCs, obtained before TCRalphabeta/CD19-depleted stem cell transplant. The source is a girl aged 2-10 years with aplastic anemia, due to receive a stem cell transplant. The DNA for the CDR3 is TGTGCCAGCGTTGGACGGGGGGGCCCCGGAAAGACCCAGTACTTC. Protein sequence: CASVGRGGPGKTQYF. The whole variable domain, filled in from reference TRBV28 and TRBJ2-5, reads DVKVTQSSRYLVKRTGEKVFLECVQDMDHENMFWYRQDPGLGLRLIYFSYDVKMKEKGDIPEGYSVSREKKERFSLILESASTNQTSMYLCASVGRGGPGKTQYFGPGTRLLVL.